The subject of this entry is one T cell receptor (beta chain). Its antigen is as yet unknown. This sample was taken from a study of cytomegalovirus exposure and HLA in healthy donors. A multiplex PCR was run with 60 Vbeta primers and 13 Jbeta primers. The repertoire was sequenced with immunoSEQ multiplex PCR; TCRdb's copy has only in-frame clones and lacks some. The data contain about 180,000 clones, around 75% of them singletons. The CDR3 covers 14 residues. Germline values: CDR1 SNHLY, CDR2 FYNNEI. V shed 10 bases and J 7 bases; nucleotides not matched to a gene: 8. Study results and limitations: A prior analysis recorded that most TCR beta V segments were productive about 90% or about 30% of the time.

The sequenced material came from PBMCs. The chain is built from TRBV2 and TRBJ2-1; 12 bases are shared with TRBD1. The source is a female donor in good health and CMV-seronegative. As DNA, the CDR3 is TGTGCCATACCCCGGGACAGGGGGCAGAATGAGCAGTTCTTC. Translating gives CAIPRDRGQNEQFF.